This entry lists 32 T cell receptor beta chains sequenced from one sample in a study of T cell repertoires in cytomegalovirus infection. TCRdb analysed the reads with MiXCR anew, one entry per CDR3 protein. This table has hundreds of thousands of distinct CDR3 sequences, 25% to 30% appearing once. For these receptors, no antigen is known. Sequencing was performed on cultured PBMCs, taken from culture after CMV antigen stimulation. These receptors were collected from a human donor in good health (CMV status not recorded). Some clones in this sample may be carry-over from other donors' samples.

The CDR3 nucleotides read TGTGCCAGCAGCATGACAGGGGGACCCATCTCCTACAATGAGCAGTTCTTC. This gives the protein CASSMTGGPISYNEQFF. The V and J genes are TRBV11-3 and TRBJ2-1, with TRBD1 matching over 9 bases. Germline values: CDR1 SGHNT, CDR2 YENEEA. The CDR3 loop spans 17 amino acids. V shed 5 bases and J 0 bases; nucleotides not matched to a gene: 8.

The chain joins TRBV7-9 to TRBJ1-1; the match to TRBD1 covers 8 bases. The J segment lost 3 bases and the V segment lost 0 bases, leaving 6 bases of the junction unmatched. CDR1 and CDR2 from the germline V gene are SEHNR and FQNEAQ (reference sequence). The CDR3 has 16 amino acids. The chain's CDR3 is CASSLADREVDTEAFF. CDR3 nucleotide sequence: TGTGCCAGCAGCTTAGCGGACAGGGAAGTTGACACTGAAGCTTTCTTT.

This clonotype was counted a few times. This chain connects TRBV19 to TRBJ1-1; tentatively, D is TRBD1 (5 bases). CDR3 length: 13 residues. The germline V gene encodes CDR1 LNHDA and CDR2 SQIVND (reference sequence). The V gene lost 6 bases and the J gene lost 4 bases, with 12 bases spanning the gap. CDR3 region: CASSQSRGTEAFF. CDR3 nucleotide sequence: TGTGCCAGTAGCCAGTCGAGGGGCACTGAAGCTTTCTTT.

The chain carries TRBV10-2 and TRBJ2-2; 9 nucleotides match TRBD2. The trim removed 8 bases at V and 2 bases at J, leaving 6 bases unmatched. The CDR3 totals 15 residues. Germline V lookup: CDR1 WSHSY, CDR2 SAAADI. In nucleotides, the CDR3 is TGCGCCAGCTTTAGCGGGGGAAAAAACACCGGGGAGCTGTTTTTT. Its translation: CASFSGGKNTGELFF.

This chain links TRBV5-6 with TRBJ1-1; no definite D call. Per germline, CDR1 SGHDT and CDR2 YYEEEE. CDR3 length: 14 amino acids. Trimming cost V 3 bases and J 1 base, with 10 bases left between them. The CDR3 DNA is TGTGCCAGCAGCTCCGGACCGGAGAACACTGAAGCTTTCTTT. It is translated as CASSSGPENTEAFF.

The chain is built from TRBV19 and TRBJ2-7; 8 bases are shared with TRBD2. The CDR3 covers 17 residues. Germline CDR1 and CDR2: LNHDA and SQIVND (reference sequence). V gave up 4 bases and J gave up 6 bases; unmatched junction bases: 17. The CDR3 spells CASSSRWDGRASGEQYF. CDR3 coding DNA: TGTGCCAGTAGTAGCCGATGGGACGGGAGGGCCTCAGGCGAGCAGTACTTC.

This clonotype came up a few times. The chain uses TRBV5-4 and TRBJ2-7; D not resolved. V dropped 1 base and J dropped 0 bases, with 5 bases sitting between them. Looked up from germline, CDR1 is SGHNT and CDR2 is YYREEE (reference sequence). There are 13 residues in the CDR3. The CDR3 sequence is CASSLRNSYEQYF. In DNA form, the CDR3 reads TGTGCCAGCAGCTTGAGGAACTCCTACGAGCAGTACTTC.

This chain connects TRBV12-3 or TRBV12-4 to TRBJ2-5; 8 bases agree with TRBD1. The CDR3 loop spans 14 amino acids. V dropped 5 bases and J dropped 3; count of bases not matched to a gene: 5. The CDR3 nucleotides are TGTGCCAGCAGTACCTGGACAGGGAAAGAGACCCAGTACTTC. Residues: CASSTWTGKETQYF.

Concerning this clonotype: The junction departs from germline at one end; a sequencing error may be responsible. The gene calls are TRBV18 and TRBJ2-7, with D tentatively TRBD2 (6 bases). CDR1 is KGHSH and CDR2 is LQKENI in the germline V gene. The CDR3 is made up of 13 amino acids. The chain's CDR3 is CASSREVSHEQYF. The CDR3 DNA follows: TGTGCCAGCTCACGGGAGGTCTCCCACGAGCAGTACTTC.

This clonotype has a handful of counts. The V and J genes are TRBV28 and TRBJ1-6; weak D call: TRBD1 (5 bases). V lost 8 bases to trimming and J lost 0 bases, with 8 bases between them. CDR3 length: 14 amino acids. CDR1 is MDHEN and CDR2 is SYDVKM in the germline V gene. The CDR3 DNA is TGTGCCAGCGGGGGGAGCTCCTATAATTCACCCCTCCACTTT. Translation: CASGGSSYNSPLHF.

This chain links TRBV19 with TRBJ1-5, with TRBD1 matching 9 bases. There are 15 residues in the CDR3. Germline V lookup: CDR1 LNHDA, CDR2 SQIVND (reference sequence). Unmatched junction bases numbered 9, after V lost 3 bases and J lost 9 bases. CDR3 sequence (DNA): TGTGCCAGTAGTATCCGGGGACAGGGCCGTCGGCCCCAGCATTTT. This sequence encodes CASSIRGQGRRPQHF. Full variable domain (outside the CDR3, taken from reference TRBV19 and TRBJ1-5): DGGITQSPKYLFRKEGQNVTLSCEQNLNHDAMYWYRQDPGQGLRLIYYSQIVNDFQKGDIAEGYSVSREKKESFPLTVTSAQKNPTAFYLCASSIRGQGRRPQHFGDGTRLSIL.

There are a few counts of this clonotype. This chain joins TRBV27 and TRBJ1-5; tentative D call: TRBD1 (5 bases). The germline gives CDR1 MNHEY, CDR2 SMNVEV (reference sequence). V lost 4 bases and J 4 bases, leaving 11 bases between the germline ends. CDR3 length equals 14 residues. The CDR3 reads CASSSGGRNQPQHF. CDR3 bases: TGTGCCAGCAGTTCGGGGGGACGGAATCAGCCCCAGCATTTT.

This clonotype was counted ten times or more. The chain carries TRBV7-2 and TRBJ1-1; maybe TRBD1 (6 bases). This CDR3 spans 16 amino acids. Germline V gives CDR1 SGHTA, CDR2 FQGNSA. V was shortened by 5 bases and J by 0 bases, with 16 bases between the two germline ends. The CDR3 is CASSPSSGTMNTEAFF. The DNA for the CDR3 is TGTGCCAGCAGCCCAAGTTCGGGGACAATGAACACTGAAGCTTTCTTT.

This clonotype has more than one count but fewer than ten. The genes are TRBV28 and TRBJ1-2, with TRBD1 identical over 9 bases. V dropped 6 bases and J dropped 7; count of bases not matched to a gene: 9. The CDR3 has 14 residues. The V gene's germline CDR1 is MDHEN and CDR2 SYDVKM. CDR3 amino acids: CASSPGTGSPGYTF. The CDR3 nucleotides are TGTGCCAGCAGCCCCGGGACAGGGAGCCCTGGCTACACCTTC.

The chain couples TRBV29-1 to TRBJ2-7; 7 bases are shared with TRBD1. V shed 0 bases, J shed 1 base, and the junction held 6 bases outside the gene matches. The V gene's germline CDR1 is SQVTM and CDR2 ANQGSEA. This CDR3 comprises 15 residues. The CDR3 protein is CSVEDLRQGSYEQYF. The CDR3 DNA sequence: TGCAGCGTTGAAGATCTGAGACAGGGTTCCTACGAGCAGTACTTC.

This clonotype has more than one count but fewer than ten. The chain is built from TRBV7-6 and TRBJ2-1; 11 nucleotides match TRBD2. The CDR3 is 16 amino acids. V was clipped by 7 bases and J by 4 bases; unmatched bases: 9. Germline V gene lookup returns CDR1 SGHVS and CDR2 FNYEAQ. The CDR3 protein is CASTLGSGGEYNEQFF. The CDR3 DNA reads as TGTGCCAGCACCCTTGGTAGCGGGGGGGAATACAATGAGCAGTTCTTC.

This rearrangement joins TRBV7-8 to TRBJ2-3; 9 nucleotides line up with TRBD2. CDR1 is SGHVS and CDR2 is FQNEAQ in the germline V gene. V shed 5 bases and J 2 bases; nucleotides not matched to a gene: 11. The CDR3 is 17 residues long. CDR3 coding DNA: TGTGCCAGCAGCCCCCTCTTAGCGGGGGTCTACACAGATACGCAGTATTTT. Translated: CASSPLLAGVYTDTQYF.

This chain joins TRBV11-2 and TRBJ1-3; D possibly corresponds to TRBD1 (5 bases). Trimming left V 6 bases short and J 5 bases short, with 14 bases between. The CDR3 totals 14 residues. The V gene's germline CDR1 is SGHAT and CDR2 FQNNGV. The CDR3 spells CASRPTDFRNTIYF. The CDR3 DNA sequence: TGTGCCAGCAGACCGACAGACTTTCGAAACACCATATATTTT.

The chain couples TRBV12-3 or TRBV12-4 to TRBJ2-1; the D gene could be TRBD1 or TRBD2 (5 bases each). Trimming shortened V by 0 bases and J by 10 bases, and 10 bases separated the two germline ends. The CDR3 length is 13 residues. The CDR3 spells CASSLARGEEQFF. The CDR3 nucleotides are TGTGCCAGCAGTTTAGCGCGAGGGGAAGAGCAGTTCTTC.

This clonotype was seen only a few times. The V call is TRBV7-9, the J call TRBJ1-1; 8 bases map to TRBD1. The V gene end was trimmed by 5 bases and the J gene end by 8 bases; junction bases not matched to a gene: 7. There are 13 residues in the CDR3. Germline assignment: CDR1 SEHNR and CDR2 FQNEAQ (reference sequence). CDR3 sequence (DNA): TGTGCCAGCAGCGAAGGACAGGGCAGAGAAGCTTTCTTT. This sequence encodes CASSEGQGREAFF.

This clonotype has only a few counts. The rearrangement links TRBV4-1 to TRBJ1-2; 9 nucleotides match TRBD1. The CDR3 loop spans 16 amino acids. The junction had 7 bases not matched to a gene; V was cut back by 0 bases and J by 5 bases. CDR1 and CDR2 (germline): MGHRA, YSYEKL. The CDR3 loop is CASSQDEGQGRYGYTF. CDR3 DNA: TGCGCCAGCAGCCAAGATGAAGGACAGGGGAGATATGGCTACACCTTC.

This clonotype occurred a few times. The chain couples TRBV7-6 to TRBJ2-7; 13 bases are a match to TRBD2. CDR3 length equals 13 residues. Germline values: CDR1 SGHVS, CDR2 FNYEAQ. The CDR3 DNA reads TGTGGGACTAGCGGGAGTGGGGCCTACGAGCAGTACTTC. Translated, it gives CGTSGSGAYEQYF.

This chain links TRBV7-2 with TRBJ2-5; tentatively, D is TRBD1 (6 bases). Between the trimmed V and J ends, which lost 5 bases and 0 bases, there was a span of 13 bases. The CDR3 has 15 residues. Germline V lookup: CDR1 SGHTA, CDR2 FQGNSA. The CDR3 bases are TGTGCCAGCAGCCCCACAGGGTGGCACCAAGAGACCCAGTACTTC. Its protein product is CASSPTGWHQETQYF. The full variable domain, its missing parts supplied by reference TRBV7-2 and TRBJ2-5, is GAGVSQSPSNKVTEKGKDVELRCDPISGHTALYWYRQSLGQGLEFLIYFQGNSAPDKSGLPSDRFSAERTGGSVSTLTIQRTQQEDSAVYLCASSPTGWHQETQYFGPGTRLLVL.

This clonotype was seen a handful of times. A read error may account for a junction end that differs from germline. The chain joins TRBV7-2 to TRBJ1-1, with 8 bases that match TRBD1. CDR1 and CDR2 from the germline V gene are SGHTA and FQGNSA. The CDR3 runs to 13 residues. CDR3 loop: CASSLARTGLSLF. The CDR3, as DNA: TGTGCCAGCAGCTTAGCGAGGACAGGGTTAAGCCTCTTT. The full variable domain, with the rest looked up from reference TRBV7-2 and TRBJ1-1, is GAGVSQSPSNKVTEKGKDVELRCDPISGHTALYWYRQSLGQGLEFLIYFQGNSAPDKSGLPSDRFSAERTGGSVSTLTIQRTQQEDSAVYLCASSLARTGLSLFGQGTRLTVV.

There are a few counts of this clonotype. The chain recombines TRBV5-4 with TRBJ2-3, with D perhaps matching TRBD2 (5 bases). The CDR3 runs to 15 residues. The germline V and J ends were trimmed by 1 base and 3 bases, with 12 bases remaining between them. The V gene's germline CDR1 is SGHNT and CDR2 YYREEE (reference sequence). CDR3 in amino acids: CASSLSGTGTDTQYF. DNA of the CDR3: TGTGCCAGCAGCTTGTCGGGAACGGGGACAGATACGCAGTATTTT.

The chain uses TRBV24-1 and TRBJ2-5; D gene ambiguous. V lost 5 bases to trimming and J lost 4 bases, with 4 bases between them. CDR1 and CDR2 (germline): KGHDR, SFDVKD. This CDR3 is built from 11 residues. The DNA of the CDR3 is TGTGCCACCAGTGCGGGAGAGACCCAGTACTTC. Protein product: CATSAGETQYF.

This clonotype appeared once. The chain links TRBV9 to TRBJ1-2, with 8 bases matching TRBD1. Germline assignment: CDR1 SGDLS and CDR2 YYNGEE. The CDR3 has 15 residues. With 0 bases clipped from V and 7 bases from J, the junction kept 8 bases outside the gene matches. The CDR3 region has the DNA TGTGCCAGCAGCGTAGAGACAGGGGCCCCGTCTGGCTACACCTTC. Translated, it gives CASSVETGAPSGYTF.

The chain uses TRBV4-2 and TRBJ2-7, with a weak D call TRBD2 (5 bases). Germline V CDR1 and CDR2: LGHNA, YNFKEQ. The CDR3 contains 16 residues. V was clipped by 4 bases and J by 4 bases, with 20 bases between them. CDR3 sequence: CASSPRRSGRGYEQYF. The CDR3 DNA follows: TGTGCCAGCAGCCCCCGTCGGAGCGGCCGTGGGTACGAGCAGTACTTC.

This chain joins TRBV20-1 and TRBJ1-1; D is possibly TRBD1 (5 bases). Germline V gives CDR1 DFQATT, CDR2 SNEGSKA (reference sequence). Trimming shortened V by 5 bases and J by 4 bases, and 14 bases separated the two germline ends. The CDR3 has 13 residues. The CDR3 DNA sequence: TGCAGTGCTCCCACTTATGGGGCCACTGAAGCTTTCTTT. Protein: CSAPTYGATEAFF.

This sequence joins TRBV2 and TRBJ2-5; TRBD2 aligns across 15 bases. The CDR3 contains 15 residues. Trimming cost V 5 bases and J 4 bases; bases outside gene matches: 2. The germline CDR1 and CDR2 sequences are SNHLY and FYNNEI. The CDR3 coding sequence is TGTGCCAGCAGTTGGACTAGCGGGGGGGCAGAGACCCAGTACTTC. Its translation: CASSWTSGGAETQYF.

Concerning this clonotype: This may be a read error, as it is one base from a much larger clone. The chain uses TRBV7-2 and TRBJ2-1; D tentatively reads TRBD1 or TRBD2 (5 bases each). The germline V gene encodes CDR1 SGHTA and CDR2 FQGNSA. There are 17 residues in the CDR3. Written as DNA, the CDR3 is TGTGGCAGCAGCTTAAATGAGGGGCTATACCCGGGGAATGAGCAGTTCTTC. It yields the protein CGSSLNEGLYPGNEQFF.

A few counts support this clonotype. This rearrangement joins TRBV19 to TRBJ2-4; 8 bases are a match to TRBD1. The CDR3 is made up of 15 amino acids. Germline CDR1 and CDR2: LNHDA and SQIVND (reference sequence). The V gene end was trimmed by 1 base and the J gene end by 8 bases; junction bases not matched to a gene: 7. DNA of the CDR3: TGTGCCAGTAGTATAGTCGGGACAGGTCCGGACATTCAGTACTTC. Residues: CASSIVGTGPDIQYF.